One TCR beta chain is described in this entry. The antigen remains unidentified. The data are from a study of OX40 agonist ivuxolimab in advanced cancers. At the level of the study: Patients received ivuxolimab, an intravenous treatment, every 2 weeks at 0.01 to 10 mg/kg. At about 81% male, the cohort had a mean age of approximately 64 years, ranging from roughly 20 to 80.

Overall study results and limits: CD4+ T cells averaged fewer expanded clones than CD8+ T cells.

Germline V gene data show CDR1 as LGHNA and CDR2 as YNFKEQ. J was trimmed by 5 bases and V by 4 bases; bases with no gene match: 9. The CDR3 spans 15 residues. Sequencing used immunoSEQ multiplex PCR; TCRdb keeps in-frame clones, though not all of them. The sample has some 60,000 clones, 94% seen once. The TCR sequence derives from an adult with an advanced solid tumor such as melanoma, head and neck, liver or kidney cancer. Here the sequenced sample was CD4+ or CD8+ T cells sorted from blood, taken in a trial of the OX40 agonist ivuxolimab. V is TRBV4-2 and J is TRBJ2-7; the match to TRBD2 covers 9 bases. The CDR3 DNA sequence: TGTGCCAGCAGCCCCTGGCTAGCGGGACGGGACGAGCAGTACTTC. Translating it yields CASSPWLAGRDEQYF.